The 18 T cell receptor beta chains below all came from one sample that was sequenced in a study of Ad26.COV2.S vaccination and SARS-CoV-2 variants. Clones were read by immunoSEQ multiplex PCR, and TCRdb kept only the in-frame ones, dropping some. The table records some 340,000 clones, around 83% of them present only once. Sample treatment: about 20 received Ad26.COV2.S at low or high dose, single or two shots; roughly five received placebo; per-sample allocation not given. Sampling took place 63 days after the first vaccine or placebo injection. Sequencing used peripheral blood, obtained in a trial of Ad26.COV2.S vaccine versus placebo. Every receptor here comes from a person between 18 and 65 years old who received the Ad26.COV2.S COVID-19 vaccine or a placebo.

The gene calls are TRBV18 and TRBJ2-7; 8 positions match TRBD2. CDR1 is KGHSH and CDR2 is LQKENI in the germline V gene. The CDR3 contains 14 residues. The V segment lost 3 bases and the J segment 3 bases; nucleotides outside the gene matches: 4. This CDR3 reads CASSPTSGYYEQYF. In DNA, the CDR3 is TGTGCCAGCTCACCCACTAGCGGTTACTACGAGCAGTACTTC. Supplemented by reference TRBV18 and TRBJ2-7, the full variable domain reads NAGVMQNPRHLVRRRGQEARLRCSPMKGHSHVYWYRQLPEEGLKFMVYLQKENIIDESGMPKERFSAEFPKEGPSILRIQQVVRGDSAAYFCASSPTSGYYEQYFGPGTRLTVT.

The chain uses TRBV7-9 and TRBJ1-1; D gene uncertain. The CDR3 extends over 13 amino acids. V shed 2 bases and J shed 0 bases, with 4 bases lying between them. In germline, CDR1 is SEHNR, CDR2 FQNEAQ (reference sequence). As DNA, the CDR3 is TGTGCCAGCAGCTTACAAATGAACACTGAAGCTTTCTTT. This gives the protein CASSLQMNTEAFF.

CDR3 amino acids: CASSEGQYYGYTF. In DNA form, the CDR3 reads TGTGCCAGCAGCGAGGGACAGTACTATGGCTACACCTTC. The genes are TRBV6-5 and TRBJ1-2; 7 nucleotides line up with TRBD1. CDR1 and CDR2 from the germline V gene are MNHEY and SVGAGI. The V segment lost 6 bases and the J segment 3 bases; nucleotides outside the gene matches: 4. This CDR3 is built from 13 residues.

The CDR3 sequence is CASSQESGKADTQYF. In DNA, the CDR3 is TGCGCCAGCAGCCAAGAATCGGGGAAGGCGGATACGCAGTATTTT. The chain carries TRBV4-3 and TRBJ2-3, with a tentative D call TRBD2 (5 bases). This CDR3 region has 15 residues. The germline gives CDR1 LGHNA, CDR2 YSLEER. V was clipped by 0 bases and J by 6 bases, with 13 bases between them.

The chain combines TRBV7-3 with TRBJ2-3; TRBD2 matches 7 bases. The CDR3 runs 15 residues. The V gene's germline CDR1 is SGHTA and CDR2 FQGTGA. V dropped 5 bases and J dropped 4; count of bases not matched to a gene: 9. The DNA of the CDR3 is TGTGCCAGCAGCCCGGACGGCGGGGGAGCAGATACGCAGTATTTT. Protein: CASSPDGGGADTQYF.

The chain joins TRBV30 to TRBJ1-2, with D possibly matching TRBD1 (6 bases). CDR3 size: 16 residues. V gave up 4 bases and J gave up 1 base, with 19 bases separating them. Germline CDR1 is GTSNPN and CDR2 is SVGIG (reference sequence). CDR3 sequence (DNA): TGTGCCTGGACCCCCCCGTACAGGGCATTTAACTATGGCTACACCTTC. It translates to CAWTPPYRAFNYGYTF.

The chain's CDR3 is CASSLNRATTDTQYF. The CDR3 coding sequence is TGCGCCAGCAGCCTCAACAGGGCCACCACAGATACGCAGTATTTT. V usage is TRBV4-3 and J usage is TRBJ2-3, with a weak D call TRBD1 (6 bases). The germline gives CDR1 LGHNA, CDR2 YSLEER. The CDR3 extends over 15 amino acids. V was clipped by 4 bases and J by 2 bases, with 13 bases between them.

This clone was picked up one time. Other DNA sequences within the sample encode an identical CDR3. The gene calls are TRBV7-2 and TRBJ2-1; D gene unclear. Germline V gene data show CDR1 as SGHTA and CDR2 as FQGNSA. This CDR3 is built from 13 residues. Trimming removed 4 bases from V and 4 bases from J, with 8 bases in between. The CDR3 sequence is CASSSTTYNEQFF. The CDR3 nucleotides are TGTGCCAGCAGCTCCACTACTTACAATGAGCAGTTCTTC.

The chain carries TRBV2 and TRBJ1-2, with a possible D match to TRBD1 (6 bases). Germline V gene sequence: CDR1 SNHLY, CDR2 FYNNEI. V shed 10 bases and J shed 3 bases, with 21 bases lying between them. This CDR3 spans 15 amino acids. The CDR3 reads CATPPGGRAHYGYTF. The CDR3, as DNA: TGTGCCACCCCACCCGGGGGGCGCGCCCACTATGGCTACACCTTC.

The chain uses TRBV4-2 and TRBJ2-2, with a weak D call TRBD1 (6 bases). The CDR3 contains 15 residues. Germline loops: CDR1 LGHNA, CDR2 YNFKEQ. Trimming removed 4 bases from V and 6 bases from J, with 15 bases in between. DNA for the CDR3: TGTGCCAGCAGCCGGCACGAGGGACAACCCGGGGAGCTGTTTTTT. Amino acid sequence: CASSRHEGQPGELFF.

This clone was observed once. This chain connects TRBV2 to TRBJ2-7; no reliable D call. V was shortened by 6 bases and J by 7 bases, with 19 bases between the two germline ends. This CDR3 spans 14 amino acids. Germline CDR1 reads SNHLY; CDR2 reads FYNNEI. This CDR3 is CASRDPDGPREQYF. The CDR3 region has the DNA TGTGCCAGCAGGGATCCGGACGGGCCGCGGGAGCAGTACTTC.

V and J are TRBV30 and TRBJ1-1; no definite D call. Trimming took off 0 bases at V and 11 bases at J, with 31 bases between the two ends. Germline V gives CDR1 GTSNPN, CDR2 SVGIG (reference sequence). The CDR3 sequence is 18 residues long. The CDR3 reads CAWSVARFLRYEENSAFF. CDR3 nucleotide sequence: TGTGCCTGGAGTGTAGCCCGCTTTTTGAGGTATGAGGAGAATAGTGCTTTCTTT.

The rearrangement links TRBV4-1 to TRBJ2-6, with D unclear. CDR1 and CDR2 from the germline V gene are MGHRA and YSYEKL. Deletions cut 4 bases from V and 4 bases from J, with 8 bases between. The CDR3 is 14 residues long. CDR3 amino acids: CASSPSLGANVLTF. The CDR3 DNA follows: TGCGCCAGCAGCCCGTCTCTGGGGGCCAACGTCCTGACTTTC.

This clone was recorded once. V gene TRBV20-1 combines with J gene TRBJ1-3; 10 bases map to TRBD1. Germline lookup yields CDR1 DFQATT and CDR2 SNEGSKA (reference sequence). Germline trimming cut 3 bases from V and 4 bases from J; bases unmatched to any gene: 3. This CDR3 has 14 amino acids. The CDR3 is CSASDRGRGNTIYF. The CDR3, as DNA: TGCAGTGCTAGTGACAGGGGGCGCGGAAACACCATATATTTT.

In DNA form, the CDR3 reads TGTGCCAGCAGCTTAGCGGGGGGAAGAGGCAATCAGCCCCAGCATTTT. It specifies CASSLAGGRGNQPQHF. The chain has TRBV7-8 and TRBJ1-5; possible D gene TRBD1, 5 bases. Trimming pared 0 bases from V and 2 bases from J, leaving 11 bases between. The CDR3 is made up of 16 amino acids. Germline-derived CDR1 and CDR2 are SGHVS and FQNEAQ.

The chain carries TRBV6-5 and TRBJ1-3, with D maybe TRBD1 (5 bases). CDR3 length equals 14 residues. Trimming cost V 10 bases and J 2 bases, with 15 bases left between them. From germline, CDR1 is MNHEY and CDR2 SVGAGI. The chain's CDR3 is CATLGVGTGNTIYF. The CDR3 DNA reads as TGTGCCACCTTAGGGGTTGGGACTGGAAACACCATATATTTT.

This chain uses TRBV6-5 with TRBJ2-1; D is unresolved. V was clipped by 2 bases and J by 2 bases, with 7 bases between them. Germline values: CDR1 MNHEY, CDR2 SVGAGI. This CDR3 contains 14 residues. The CDR3 loop reads CASSYPGPYNEQFF. For the CDR3, the DNA is TGTGCCAGCAGTTACCCTGGACCCTACAATGAGCAGTTCTTC.

The chain couples TRBV2 to TRBJ1-1; unclear D gene. Trimming took 2 bases from V and 5 from J, leaving 12 bases between them. The CDR3 has 14 amino acids. CDR1 and CDR2 (germline): SNHLY, FYNNEI. CDR3 loop: CASSEREVSTEAFF. The CDR3 nucleotides are TGTGCCAGCAGTGAAAGGGAAGTCTCAACTGAAGCTTTCTTT.